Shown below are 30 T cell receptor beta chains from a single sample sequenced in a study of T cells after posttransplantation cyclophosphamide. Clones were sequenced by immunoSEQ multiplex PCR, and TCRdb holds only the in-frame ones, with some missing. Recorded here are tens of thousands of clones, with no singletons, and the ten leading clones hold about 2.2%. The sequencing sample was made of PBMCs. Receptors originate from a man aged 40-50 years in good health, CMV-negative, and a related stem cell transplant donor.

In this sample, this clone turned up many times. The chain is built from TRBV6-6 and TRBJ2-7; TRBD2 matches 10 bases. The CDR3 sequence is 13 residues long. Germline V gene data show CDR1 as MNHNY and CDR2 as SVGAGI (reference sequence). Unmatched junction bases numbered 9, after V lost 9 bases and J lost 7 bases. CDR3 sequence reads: CASSAAGGWEQYF. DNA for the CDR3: TGTGCCAGTTCGGCAGCGGGAGGGTGGGAGCAGTACTTC.

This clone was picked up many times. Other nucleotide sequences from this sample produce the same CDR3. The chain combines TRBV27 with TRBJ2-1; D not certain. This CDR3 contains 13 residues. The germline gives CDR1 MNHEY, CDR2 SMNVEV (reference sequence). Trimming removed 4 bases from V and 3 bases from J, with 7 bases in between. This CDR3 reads CASSSTYYNEQFF. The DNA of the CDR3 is TGTGCCAGCAGTTCGACTTACTACAATGAGCAGTTCTTC.

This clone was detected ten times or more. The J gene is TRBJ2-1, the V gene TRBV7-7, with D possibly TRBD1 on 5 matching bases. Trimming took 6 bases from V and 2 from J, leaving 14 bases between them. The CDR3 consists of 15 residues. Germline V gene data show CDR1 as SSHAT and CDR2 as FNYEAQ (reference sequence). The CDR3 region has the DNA TGTGCCAGCAGTCCTTCAGCAGGGCCCTACAATGAGCAGTTCTTC. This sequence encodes CASSPSAGPYNEQFF.

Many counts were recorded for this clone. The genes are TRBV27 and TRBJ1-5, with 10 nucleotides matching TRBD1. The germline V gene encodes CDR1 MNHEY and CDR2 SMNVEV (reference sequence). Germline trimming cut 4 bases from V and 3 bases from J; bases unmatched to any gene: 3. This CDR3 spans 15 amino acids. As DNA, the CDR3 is TGTGCCAGCAGTTCCGGGACAGGGGCCAATCAGCCCCAGCATTTT. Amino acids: CASSSGTGANQPQHF.

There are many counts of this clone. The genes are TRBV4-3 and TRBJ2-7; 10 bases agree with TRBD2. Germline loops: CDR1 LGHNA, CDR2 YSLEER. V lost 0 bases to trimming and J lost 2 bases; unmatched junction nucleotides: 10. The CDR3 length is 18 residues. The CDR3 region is CASSQEPTSGVGTYEQYF. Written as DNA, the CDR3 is TGCGCCAGCAGCCAAGAGCCAACTAGCGGGGTGGGCACCTACGAGCAGTACTTC.

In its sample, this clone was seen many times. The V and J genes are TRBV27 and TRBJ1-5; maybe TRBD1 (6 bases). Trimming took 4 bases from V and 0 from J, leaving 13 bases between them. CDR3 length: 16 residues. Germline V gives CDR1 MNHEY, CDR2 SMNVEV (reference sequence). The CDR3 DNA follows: TGTGCCAGCAGTTCGGGGACACCTTATAGCAATCAGCCCCAGCATTTT. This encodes CASSSGTPYSNQPQHF.

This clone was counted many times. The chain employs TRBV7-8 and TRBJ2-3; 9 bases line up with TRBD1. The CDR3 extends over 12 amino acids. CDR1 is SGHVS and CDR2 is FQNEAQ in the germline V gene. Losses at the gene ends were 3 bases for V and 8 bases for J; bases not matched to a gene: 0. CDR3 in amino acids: CASSLTGGTQYF. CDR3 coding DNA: TGTGCCAGCAGCTTGACAGGGGGTACGCAGTATTTT.

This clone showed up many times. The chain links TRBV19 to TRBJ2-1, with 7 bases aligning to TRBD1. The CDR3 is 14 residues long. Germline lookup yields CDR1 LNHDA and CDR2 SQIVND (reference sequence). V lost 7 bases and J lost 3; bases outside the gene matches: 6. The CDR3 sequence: CASTQDRDYNEQFF. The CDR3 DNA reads TGTGCCAGTACCCAAGACAGGGACTACAATGAGCAGTTCTTC.

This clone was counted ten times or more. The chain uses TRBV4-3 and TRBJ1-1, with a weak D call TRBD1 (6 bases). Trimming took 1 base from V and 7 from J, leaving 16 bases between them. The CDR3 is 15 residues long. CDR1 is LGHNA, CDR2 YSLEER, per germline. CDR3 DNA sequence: TGCGCCAGCAGCCAAGGCGAGGACAGCTTTATTGAAGCTTTCTTT. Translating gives CASSQGEDSFIEAFF.

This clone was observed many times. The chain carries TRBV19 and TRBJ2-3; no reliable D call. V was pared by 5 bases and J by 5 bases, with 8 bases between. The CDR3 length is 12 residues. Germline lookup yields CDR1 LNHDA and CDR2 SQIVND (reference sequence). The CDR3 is CASSPNLDTQYF. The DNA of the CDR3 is TGTGCCAGTAGTCCGAACTTAGATACGCAGTATTTT. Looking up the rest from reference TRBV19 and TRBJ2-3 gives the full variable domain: DGGITQSPKYLFRKEGQNVTLSCEQNLNHDAMYWYRQDPGQGLRLIYYSQIVNDFQKGDIAEGYSVSREKKESFPLTVTSAQKNPTAFYLCASSPNLDTQYFGPGTRLTVL.

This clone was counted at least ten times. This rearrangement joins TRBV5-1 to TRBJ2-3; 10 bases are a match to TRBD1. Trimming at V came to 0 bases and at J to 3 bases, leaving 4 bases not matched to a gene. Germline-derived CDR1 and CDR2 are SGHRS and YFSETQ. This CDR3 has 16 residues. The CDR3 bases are TGCGCCAGCAGCTTGGCCGGGGGACAGGGGACAGATACGCAGTATTTT. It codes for CASSLAGGQGTDTQYF.

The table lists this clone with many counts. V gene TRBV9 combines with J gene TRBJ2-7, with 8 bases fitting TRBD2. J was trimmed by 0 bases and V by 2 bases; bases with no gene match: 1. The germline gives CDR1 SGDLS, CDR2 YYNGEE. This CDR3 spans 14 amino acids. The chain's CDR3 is CASSVSGNSYEQYF. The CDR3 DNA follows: TGTGCCAGCAGCGTTAGCGGGAACTCCTACGAGCAGTACTTC. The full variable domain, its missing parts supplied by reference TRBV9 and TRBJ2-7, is DSGVTQTPKHLITATGQRVTLRCSPRSGDLSVYWYQQSLDQGLQFLIQYYNGEERAKGNILERFSAQQFPDLHSELNLSSLELGDSALYFCASSVSGNSYEQYFGPGTRLTVT.

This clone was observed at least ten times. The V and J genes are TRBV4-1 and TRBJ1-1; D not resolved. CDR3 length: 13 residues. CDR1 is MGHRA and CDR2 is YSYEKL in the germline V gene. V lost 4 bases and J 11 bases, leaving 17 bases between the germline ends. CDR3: CASSPPGSEEAFF. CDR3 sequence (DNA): TGCGCCAGCAGCCCCCCCGGGTCGGAGGAGGCTTTCTTT.

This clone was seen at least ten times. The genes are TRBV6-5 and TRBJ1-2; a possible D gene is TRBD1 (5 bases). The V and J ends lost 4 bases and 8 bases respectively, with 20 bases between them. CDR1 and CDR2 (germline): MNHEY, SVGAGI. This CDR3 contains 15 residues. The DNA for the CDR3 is TGTGCCAGCAGTTCCCTGGGACTTTCCGAGGAAGGCTACACCTTC. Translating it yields CASSSLGLSEEGYTF.

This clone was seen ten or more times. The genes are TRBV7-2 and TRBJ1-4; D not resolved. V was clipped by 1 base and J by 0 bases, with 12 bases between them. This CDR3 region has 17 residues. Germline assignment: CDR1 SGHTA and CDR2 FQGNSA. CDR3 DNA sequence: TGTGCCAGCAGCTTAGACGGGCGGGCAACAACTAATGAAAAACTGTTTTTT. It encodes CASSLDGRATTNEKLFF.

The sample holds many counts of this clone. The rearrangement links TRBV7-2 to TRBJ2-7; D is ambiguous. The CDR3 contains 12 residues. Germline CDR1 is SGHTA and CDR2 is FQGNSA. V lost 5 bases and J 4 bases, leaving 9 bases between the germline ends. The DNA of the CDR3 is TGTGCCAGCAGCCCTAACCGGTACGAGCAGTACTTC. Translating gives CASSPNRYEQYF.

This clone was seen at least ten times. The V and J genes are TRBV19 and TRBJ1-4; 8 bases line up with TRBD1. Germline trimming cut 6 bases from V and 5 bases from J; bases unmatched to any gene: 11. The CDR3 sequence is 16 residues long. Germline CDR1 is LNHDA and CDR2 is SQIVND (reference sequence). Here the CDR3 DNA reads TGTGCCAGTAGACTCACTCCAGGGGGCCTCAATGAAAAACTGTTTTTT. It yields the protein CASRLTPGGLNEKLFF.

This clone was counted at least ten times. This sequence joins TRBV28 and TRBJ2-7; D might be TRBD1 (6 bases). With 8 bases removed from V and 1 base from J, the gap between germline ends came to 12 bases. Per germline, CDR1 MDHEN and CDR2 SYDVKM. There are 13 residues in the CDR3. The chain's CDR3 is CASVDRLSYEQYF. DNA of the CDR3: TGTGCCAGCGTAGACAGGCTATCCTACGAGCAGTACTTC.

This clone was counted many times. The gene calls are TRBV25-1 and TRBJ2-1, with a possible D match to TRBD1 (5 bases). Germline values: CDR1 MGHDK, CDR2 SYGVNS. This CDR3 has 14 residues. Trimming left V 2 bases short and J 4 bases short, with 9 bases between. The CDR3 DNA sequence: TGTGCCAGCAGTGAAACTCAGGGATACAATGAGCAGTTCTTC. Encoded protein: CASSETQGYNEQFF. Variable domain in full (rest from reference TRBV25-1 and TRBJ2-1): EADIYQTPRYLVIGTGKKITLECSQTMGHDKMYWYQQDPGMELHLIHYSYGVNSTEKGDLSSESTVSRIRTEHFPLTLESARPSHTSQYLCASSETQGYNEQFFGPGTRLTVL.

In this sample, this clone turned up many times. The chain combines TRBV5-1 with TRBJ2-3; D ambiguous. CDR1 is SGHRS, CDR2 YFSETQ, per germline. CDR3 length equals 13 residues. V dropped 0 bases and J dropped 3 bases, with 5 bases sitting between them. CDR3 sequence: CASSLELTDTQYF. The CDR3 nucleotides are TGCGCCAGCAGCTTGGAGCTTACAGATACGCAGTATTTT.

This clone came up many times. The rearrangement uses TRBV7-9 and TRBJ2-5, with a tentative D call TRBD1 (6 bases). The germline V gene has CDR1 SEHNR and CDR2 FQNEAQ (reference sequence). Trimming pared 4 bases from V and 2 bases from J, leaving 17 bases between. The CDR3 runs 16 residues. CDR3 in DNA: TGTGCCAGCAGCTCTCCAAGGGGGAACTTACAAGAGACCCAGTACTTC. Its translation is CASSSPRGNLQETQYF. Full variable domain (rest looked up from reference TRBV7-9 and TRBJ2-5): DTGVSQNPRHKITKRGQNVTFRCDPISEHNRLYWYRQTLGQGPEFLTYFQNEAQLEKSRLLSDRFSAERPKGSFSTLEIQRTEQGDSAMYLCASSSPRGNLQETQYFGPGTRLLVL.

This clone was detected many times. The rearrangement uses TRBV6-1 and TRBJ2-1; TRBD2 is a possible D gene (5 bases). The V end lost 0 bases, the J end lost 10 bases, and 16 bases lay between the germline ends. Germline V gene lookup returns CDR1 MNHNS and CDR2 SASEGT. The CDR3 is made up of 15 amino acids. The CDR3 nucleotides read TGTGCCAGCAGTGAAGCGCACCTAGCTCCGAGGGAGCAGTTCTTC. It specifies CASSEAHLAPREQFF.

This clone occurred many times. Written as DNA, the CDR3 is TGCGCCAGCAGCTTGGGAGGTGGGAGCACAGATACGCAGTATTTT. This encodes CASSLGGGSTDTQYF. V usage is TRBV5-1 and J usage is TRBJ2-3; D not resolved. With 0 bases removed from V and 0 bases from J, the gap between germline ends came to 8 bases. In germline, CDR1 is SGHRS, CDR2 YFSETQ. This CDR3 has 15 residues. The entire variable domain, with the rest obtained from reference TRBV5-1 and TRBJ2-3, is as follows: KAGVTQTPRYLIKTRGQQVTLSCSPISGHRSVSWYQQTPGQGLQFLFEYFSETQRNKGNFPGRFSGRQFSNSRSEMNVSTLELGDSALYLCASSLGGGSTDTQYFGPGTRLTVL.

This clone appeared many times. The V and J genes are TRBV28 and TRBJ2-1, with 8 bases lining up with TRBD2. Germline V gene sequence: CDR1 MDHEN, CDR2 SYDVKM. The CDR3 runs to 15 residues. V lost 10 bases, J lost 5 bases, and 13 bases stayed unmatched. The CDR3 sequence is CATWGAGGLHNEQFF. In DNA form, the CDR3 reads TGTGCCACCTGGGGGGCGGGAGGCCTCCACAATGAGCAGTTCTTC.

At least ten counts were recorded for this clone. The CDR3, as DNA: TGTGCCAGCAGCTTGGCCGGTTTCTCTGGAAACACCATATATTTT. This codes for CASSLAGFSGNTIYF. V usage is TRBV5-8 and J usage is TRBJ1-3; the D is unclear. Germline V CDR1 and CDR2: SGHTS, YDEGEE. The CDR3 extends over 15 amino acids. With 0 bases removed from V and 0 bases from J, the gap between germline ends came to 7 bases.

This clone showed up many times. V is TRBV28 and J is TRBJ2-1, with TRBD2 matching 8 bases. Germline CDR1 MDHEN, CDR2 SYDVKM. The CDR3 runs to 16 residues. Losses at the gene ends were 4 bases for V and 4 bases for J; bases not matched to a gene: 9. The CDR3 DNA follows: TGTGCCAGCAGTTCCCCCTCGAGCGGGAGTTACAATGAGCAGTTCTTC. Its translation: CASSSPSSGSYNEQFF. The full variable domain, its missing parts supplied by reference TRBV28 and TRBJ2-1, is DVKVTQSSRYLVKRTGEKVFLECVQDMDHENMFWYRQDPGLGLRLIYFSYDVKMKEKGDIPEGYSVSREKKERFSLILESASTNQTSMYLCASSSPSSGSYNEQFFGPGTRLTVL.

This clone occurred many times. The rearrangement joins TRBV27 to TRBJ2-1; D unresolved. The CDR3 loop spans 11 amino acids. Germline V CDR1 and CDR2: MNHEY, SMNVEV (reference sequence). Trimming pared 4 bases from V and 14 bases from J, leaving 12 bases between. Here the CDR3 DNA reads TGTGCCAGCAGTTCCTCTAGTGCGGAGTTCTTC. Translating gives CASSSSSAEFF.

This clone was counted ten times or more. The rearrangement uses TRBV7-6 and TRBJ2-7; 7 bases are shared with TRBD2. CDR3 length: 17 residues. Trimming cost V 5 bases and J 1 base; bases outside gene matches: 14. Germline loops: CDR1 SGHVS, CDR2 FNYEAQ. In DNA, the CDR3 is TGTGCCAGCAGCCCCACACTACGACTAGCTGAGTCCTACGAGCAGTACTTC. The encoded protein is CASSPTLRLAESYEQYF.

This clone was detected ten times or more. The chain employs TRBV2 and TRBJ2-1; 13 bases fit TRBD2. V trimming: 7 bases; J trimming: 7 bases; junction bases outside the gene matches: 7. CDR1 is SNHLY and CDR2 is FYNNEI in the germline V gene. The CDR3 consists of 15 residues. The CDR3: CASINTSGRVNEQFF. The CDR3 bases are TGTGCCAGCATAAATACTAGCGGGAGGGTTAATGAGCAGTTCTTC.

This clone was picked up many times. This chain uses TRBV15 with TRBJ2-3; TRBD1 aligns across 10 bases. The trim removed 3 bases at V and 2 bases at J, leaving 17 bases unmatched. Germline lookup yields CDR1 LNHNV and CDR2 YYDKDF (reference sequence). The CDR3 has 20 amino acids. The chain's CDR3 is CATSREPGQGTIGSTDTQYF. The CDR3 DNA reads TGTGCCACCAGCAGGGAACCGGGACAGGGGACTATCGGATCCACAGATACGCAGTATTTT.